This TCR beta chain came from a study of graft-versus-host responses after intestinal transplantation. About the research overall: Transplant types were multivisceral, liver-intestinal, or isolated intestinal. Anti-thymocyte globulin induction, then tacrolimus and steroids for around 3 years, went to all recipients. Study-level results: Recipient marrow harbored GvH clones, some of which surfaced first in ileum or blood.

This clone is deemed large (0.1 to 1%). Plates contained about 200,000 CFSE-labeled responder cells and about 200,000 irradiated, violet-dye-labeled stimulator cells. CFSE-low proliferating responders, CD3+CD4+ and CD3+CD8+, were sorted post-reaction. Only in-frame clones appear in the TCRdb table, and some are missing; sequencing was by immunoSEQ multiplex PCR. The repertoire has some 9,500 clones, 25% to 35% of them found once; the top ten carry 6.2%. Germline trimming cut 5 bases from V and 5 bases from J; bases unmatched to any gene: 9. Germline loops: CDR1 SGHDT, CDR2 YYEEEE. The length of the CDR3 is 14 residues.

This specimen was alloreactive CD8+ T cells from a mixed lymphocyte reaction culture, taken before intestinal transplant. Subset: CFSE-low proliferating T cells sorted from approximately 6-day pre-transplant mixed lymphocyte reaction (GvH or HvG direction). The receptor was derived from a human patient who received an intestinal transplant. The gene calls are TRBV5-6 and TRBJ2-5, with 7 bases fitting TRBD2. CDR3 amino acids: CASRPGLVAETQYF. The DNA for the CDR3 is TGTGCCAGCAGGCCAGGACTAGTGGCGGAGACCCAGTACTTC.